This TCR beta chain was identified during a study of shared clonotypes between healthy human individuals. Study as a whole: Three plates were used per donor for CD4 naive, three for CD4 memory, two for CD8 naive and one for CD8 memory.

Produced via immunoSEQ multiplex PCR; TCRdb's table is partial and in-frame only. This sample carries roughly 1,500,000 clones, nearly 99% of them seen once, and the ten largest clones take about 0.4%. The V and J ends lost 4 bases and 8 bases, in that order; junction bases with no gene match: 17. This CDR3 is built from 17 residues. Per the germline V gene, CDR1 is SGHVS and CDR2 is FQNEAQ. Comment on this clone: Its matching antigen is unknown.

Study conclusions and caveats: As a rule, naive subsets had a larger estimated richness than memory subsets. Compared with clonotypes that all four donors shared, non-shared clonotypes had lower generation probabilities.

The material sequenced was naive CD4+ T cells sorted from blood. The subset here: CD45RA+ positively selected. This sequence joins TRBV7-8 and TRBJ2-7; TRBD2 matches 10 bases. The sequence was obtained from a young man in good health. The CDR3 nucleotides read TGTGCCAGCAGCTCAACTCCCTCCAGACAACTAGCGGGGAAGCAGTACTTC. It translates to CASSSTPSRQLAGKQYF.